The clone carrying this T cell receptor beta chain was seen ten or more times. Its antigen is undetermined. The authors made TCR beta libraries by quantitative 5'-RACE with molecular barcodes. TCRdb re-analysed the 5' RACE reads in MiXCR, keeping a single row per CDR3 protein. In the table there are fewer than 550,000 distinct CDR3 sequences, approximately 5% of which are singletons. This sample was included in a study of CD8 T cells in ankylosing spondylitis. Regarding the study as a whole: Ankylosing spondylitis blood appeared to be characterized by a TCR beta motif of roughly eight highly homologous variants.

Trimming cost V 0 bases and J 3 bases, with 15 bases left between them. Germline V lookup: CDR1 SGDLS, CDR2 YYNGEE. The length of the CDR3 is 16 residues. The TCR comes from a male donor with ankylosing spondylitis. V is TRBV9 and J is TRBJ1-1; D call uncertain. The sample consisted of blood, either unsorted or a sorted T cell fraction (not recorded which). The CDR3: CASSVGGRPVDTEAFF. CDR3 DNA sequence: TGTGCCAGCAGCGTAGGAGGAAGGCCTGTGGACACTGAAGCTTTCTTT.